This T cell receptor (beta chain) came from a study of blood T cell repertoires in COVID-19 (TCRdb year 2020). For the wider study: The collaborator samples originated in the United States, Italy and Spain and spanned the acute and convalescent phases of COVID-19. The material from the prospective study consisted of cDNA or gDNA derived from T cells, B-cell-depleted T cells, or PBMCs. Where HLA class I and class II types were available, the types were taken from metadata supplied by the sample provider, not from assay-based typing. A freely available public database, intended as a resource for researchers studying the immune response to SARS-CoV-2, is where the repertoires were released. Nearly every sample came with metadata listing a de-identified subject ID, COVID-19 status, age in years and sex. Deeply sampled blood TCRbeta repertoires from subjects exposed to, actively infected with, or recovered from COVID-19 were included in the dataset. The samples were drawn from the first 160 participants of the ongoing ImmuneRACE study and from roughly 1,300 subjects provided by 6 global collaborators.

Study-wide findings and limitations: The quantity of clinical and demographic metadata differed by source and by participant and was supplied without curation.

The CDR3 runs 14 amino acids, cysteine and phenylalanine included. Solely the CDR3 DNA is kept, with 42 bases framed from the first base. The germline V gene (reference sequence) provides CDR1 LGHDT and CDR2 YNNKEL. V lost 2 bases and J lost 6 bases; the stretch between them is 10 bases long. Collaborating institutions collected whole blood in K2EDTA tubes following their own protocols. Collaborator samples were shipped for TCRbeta analysis as frozen whole blood, isolated PBMCs, or DNA extracted from either sample type. The immunoSEQ Assay, a bias-controlled multiplex PCR, was used to amplify TCRbeta CDR3 regions from genomic DNA. The paper's data handling went like this. Within the assay, amplification of reference gene primers was used to estimate how many nucleated cells each sample contained. To quantify the absolute abundance of each unique TCRbeta CDR3 rearrangement, sequence reads were collapsed and filtered. Productive Simpson clonality was computed per sample as the square root of Simpson's diversity index over productive rearrangements. TCRdb carries this immuneACCESS record with in-frame sequences only. Its versions omit some clonotypes, under half of them owing to an unresolved V gene in the studies checked, with the rest unexplained. Clone size and the V and J calls come from that table; the DNA yielded D and trimming. In this sample the table shows 140,000 to 150,000 clones, 80% to 90% of which occur a single time. The ten most abundant clones make up 8% to 9% of the sample.

As to this clone: There is no known antigen for this receptor. No base quality information exists; no much larger clone differs at one position.

The sequence links TRBV3-1 (or the pseudogene TRBV3-2) to TRBJ2-2; the best D guess is TRBD2, with 5 bases matching. The sequenced sample consisted of peripheral blood. This TCR derives from a human donor with acute or convalescent COVID-19. The donor label of this sample is uncertain. The CDR3 reads CASSQRGSSGELFF. The DNA sequence is given as TGTGCCAGCAGCCAACGAGGGTCTTCCGGGGAGCTGTTTTTT.